This entry features one T cell receptor beta chain sequence. The data originate from a study of blood T cell repertoires in COVID-19. Whole-study context: Donors in the United States, Italy and Spain gave samples during acute or convalescent COVID-19. T cells, B-cell-depleted T cells, or PBMCs provided the cDNA or gDNA that served as material.

Authors' methods: By means of reference gene primer amplification, nucleated cell counts were estimated. The data were produced by immunoSEQ multiplex PCR, yet TCRdb's version contains in-frame clones alone and is incomplete. The V and J calls and clone size were taken over from that table, and D and trimming were inferred from the DNA. The sample carries about 140,000 clones, about 90% recorded once. The ends were cut back, 2 bases at V and 8 bases at J, with 9 bases in the middle. This CDR3 is 13 amino acids long. Germline-derived CDR1 and CDR2 are SNHLY and FYNNEI. The chain couples TRBV2 to TRBJ1-4; D is unclear. Sequencing was performed on peripheral blood. This TCR was sampled from a woman between 55 and 75 years old with acute or convalescent COVID-19. The CDR3 here is CASSEQRKEKLFF. The CDR3 DNA sequence: TGTGCCAGCAGTGAACAGCGGAAGGAAAAACTGTTTTTT.